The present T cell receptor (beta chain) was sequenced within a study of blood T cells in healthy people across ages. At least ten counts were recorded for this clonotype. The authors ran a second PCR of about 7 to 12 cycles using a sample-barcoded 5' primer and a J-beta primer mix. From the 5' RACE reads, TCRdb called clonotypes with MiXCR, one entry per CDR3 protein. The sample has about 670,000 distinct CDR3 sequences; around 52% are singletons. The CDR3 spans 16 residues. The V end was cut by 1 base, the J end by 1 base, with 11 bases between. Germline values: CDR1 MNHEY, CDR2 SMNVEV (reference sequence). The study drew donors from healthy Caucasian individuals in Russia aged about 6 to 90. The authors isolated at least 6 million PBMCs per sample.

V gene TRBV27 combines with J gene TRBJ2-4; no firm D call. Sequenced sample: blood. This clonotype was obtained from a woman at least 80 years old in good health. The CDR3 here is CASSLLGLLAKNIQYF. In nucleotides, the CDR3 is TGTGCCAGCAGTTTATTAGGGTTGTTGGCCAAAAACATTCAGTACTTC.